The rows below give T cell receptor beta chains drawn from one sample of a study of T cells in Graves' hyperthyroidism and ophthalmopathy. TCRdb used MiXCR to reprocess the multiplex PCR reads, holding one entry per CDR3 protein. The sample has roughly 290,000 distinct CDR3 sequences; roughly 13% are singletons. Sequenced sample: blood. The receptors derive from a woman between 40 and 50 years old with Graves' hyperthyroidism. Each CDR3 is given with its conserved first and last residue. D genes are given only for firm matches. Size is stated for part of the rows, as once, few or many counts, or as a class when the clone is expanded.

CDR3aa,CDR3nt,v_gene,abundance,d_gene,j_gene
CASSLNFPVYEQYF,TGTGCCAGCAGTTTAAACTTTCCGGTCTACGAGCAGTACTTC,TRBV12-3/TRBV12-4,-,-,TRBJ2-7
CSARRPGTSPGELFF,TGCAGTGCTCGGCGGCCCGGGACTAGCCCCGGGGAGCTGTTTTTT,TRBV20-1,-,TRBD2,TRBJ2-2
CASSPIPGSSGANVLTF,TGTGCCAGCAGCCCAATACCGGGGTCCTCTGGGGCCAACGTCCTGACTTTC,TRBV7-6,many,-,TRBJ2-6
CASMNSGGIGYEQYF,TGTGCCAGCATGAATTCGGGAGGGATTGGGTACGAGCAGTACTTC,TRBV6-1,many,TRBD2,TRBJ2-7
CASSYSGGPGSGLEQYF,TGTGCCAGCAGTTACTCGGGAGGGCCGGGTAGTGGACTCGAGCAGTACTTC,TRBV6-5,-,TRBD2,TRBJ2-7
CASSALQGALNEAFF,TGTGCCAGCAGTGCCCTACAGGGGGCACTGAATGAAGCTTTCTTT,TRBV6-1,-,TRBD1,TRBJ1-1
CASSQGGNSNQPQHF,TGTGCCAGTAGTCAAGGGGGAAATAGCAATCAGCCCCAGCATTTT,TRBV19,many,-,TRBJ1-5
CAWTELSGNTIYF,TGTGCCTGGACGGAACTCTCTGGAAACACCATATATTTT,TRBV30,many,-,TRBJ1-3
CASSLTFTGELFF,TGTGCCAGCAGCTTGACTTTCACCGGGGAGCTGTTTTTT,TRBV5-8,many,-,TRBJ2-2
CSAREARGNTIYF,TGCAGTGCTAGAGAGGCCCGTGGAAACACCATATATTTT,TRBV20-1,-,-,TRBJ1-3
CASANLGRQYF,TGTGCCAGCGCCAACCTGGGCAGGCAGTACTTC,TRBV7-2,-,-,TRBJ2-7
CSVFLNEKLFF,TGCAGCGTTTTCCTTAATGAAAAACTGTTTTTT,TRBV29-1,many,-,TRBJ1-4
CASSLLLGQGTGELFF,TGTGCCAGCAGTCTCCTACTAGGTCAGGGCACCGGGGAGCTGTTTTTT,TRBV27,-,-,TRBJ2-2
CAWSLGRNTEAFF,TGTGCCTGGAGTCTGGGACGGAACACTGAAGCTTTCTTT,TRBV30,many,-,TRBJ1-1